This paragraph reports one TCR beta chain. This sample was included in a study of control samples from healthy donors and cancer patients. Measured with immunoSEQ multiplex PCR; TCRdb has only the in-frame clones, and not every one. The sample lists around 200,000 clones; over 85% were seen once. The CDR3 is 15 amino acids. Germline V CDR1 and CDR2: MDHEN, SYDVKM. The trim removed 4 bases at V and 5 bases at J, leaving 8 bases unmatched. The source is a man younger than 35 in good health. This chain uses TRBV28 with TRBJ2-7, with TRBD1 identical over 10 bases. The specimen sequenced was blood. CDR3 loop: CASSSATGGFHEQYF. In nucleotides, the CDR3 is TGTGCCAGCAGTTCAGCGACAGGGGGCTTTCACGAGCAGTACTTC.